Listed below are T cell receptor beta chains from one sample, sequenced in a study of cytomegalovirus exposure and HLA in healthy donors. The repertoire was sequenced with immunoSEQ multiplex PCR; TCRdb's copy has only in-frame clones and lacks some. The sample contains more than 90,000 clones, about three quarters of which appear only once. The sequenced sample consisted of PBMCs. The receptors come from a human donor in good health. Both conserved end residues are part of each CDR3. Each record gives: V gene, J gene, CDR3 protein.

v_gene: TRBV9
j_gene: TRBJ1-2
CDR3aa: CASSVGPGGNYGYTF

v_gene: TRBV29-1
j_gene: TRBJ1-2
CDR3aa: CSVRGDRVRGGYGYTF

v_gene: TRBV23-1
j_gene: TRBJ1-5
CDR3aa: CASSQYHSLGTPAGQPQHF

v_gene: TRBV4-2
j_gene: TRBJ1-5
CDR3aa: CASSQEQVRSNQPQHF

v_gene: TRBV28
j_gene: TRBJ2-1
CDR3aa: CASIKSGSEQFF

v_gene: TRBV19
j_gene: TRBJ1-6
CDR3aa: CASSPGLRSPLHF

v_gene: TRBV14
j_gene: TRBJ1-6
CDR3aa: CASSQVTGGNSPLHF

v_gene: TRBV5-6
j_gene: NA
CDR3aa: CASSLVVQGSSYEQYF

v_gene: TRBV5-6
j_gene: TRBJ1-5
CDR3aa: CASSYSGFHQPQHF

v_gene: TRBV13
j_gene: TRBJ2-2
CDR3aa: CASSWGMATGELFF

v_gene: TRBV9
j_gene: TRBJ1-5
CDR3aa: CASSTQGRRDQPQHF

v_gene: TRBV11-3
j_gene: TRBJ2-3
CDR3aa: CASSLGRTDTQYF

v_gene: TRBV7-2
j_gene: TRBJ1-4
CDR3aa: CASSHDRAKEKLFF

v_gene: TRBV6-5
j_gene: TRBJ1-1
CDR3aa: CASSRSQWGGTEAFF

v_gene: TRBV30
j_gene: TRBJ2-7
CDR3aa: CAWSVRGDRVPYEQYF

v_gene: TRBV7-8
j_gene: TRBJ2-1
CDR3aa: CASSPRTATYNEQFF

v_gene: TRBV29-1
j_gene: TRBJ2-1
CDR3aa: CSVEGTAEFSSYNEQFF

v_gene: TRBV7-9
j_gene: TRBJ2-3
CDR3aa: CASSLAGVDTQYF

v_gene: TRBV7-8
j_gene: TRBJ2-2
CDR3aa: CASSFSLTGTAGELFF

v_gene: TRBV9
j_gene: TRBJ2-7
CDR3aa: CASSVDPSGSYEQYF

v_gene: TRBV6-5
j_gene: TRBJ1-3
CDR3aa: CASSYGSRDSGNTIYF

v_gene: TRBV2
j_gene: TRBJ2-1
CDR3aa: CASRGGQGSSYNEQFF

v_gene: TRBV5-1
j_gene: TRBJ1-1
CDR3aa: CASSTAGQGEEAFF

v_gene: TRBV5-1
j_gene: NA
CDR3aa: CASSFEGVRYEQYF

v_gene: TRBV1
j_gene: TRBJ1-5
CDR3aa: CTSKPGSNQPQHF

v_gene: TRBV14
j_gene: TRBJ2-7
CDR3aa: CASSRTAIRGVEQYF

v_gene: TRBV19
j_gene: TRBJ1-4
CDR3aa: CASSMTREAEKLFF

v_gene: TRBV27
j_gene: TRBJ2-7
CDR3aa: CASSVSGTGKILGSYEQYF

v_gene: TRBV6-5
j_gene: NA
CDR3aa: CASRGQGLYEQYF

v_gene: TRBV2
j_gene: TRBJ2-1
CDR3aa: CASTIRDLEFEQFF

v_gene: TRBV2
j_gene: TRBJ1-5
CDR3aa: CASSDRHINQPQHF

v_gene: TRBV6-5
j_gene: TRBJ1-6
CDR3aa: CASSYSGTGGSPLHF

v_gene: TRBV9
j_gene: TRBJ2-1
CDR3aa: CASSARLAGGGNEQFF

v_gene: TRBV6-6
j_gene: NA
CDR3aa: CASSYGAGSEQYF

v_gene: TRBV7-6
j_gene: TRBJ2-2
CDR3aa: CASSLASSGMNTGELFF

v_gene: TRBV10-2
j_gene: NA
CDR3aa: CASSWSGGDYEQYF

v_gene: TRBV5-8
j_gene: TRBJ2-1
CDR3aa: CASSLGLAGNEQFF

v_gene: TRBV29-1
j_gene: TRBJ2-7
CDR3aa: CSARGDSPYEQYF

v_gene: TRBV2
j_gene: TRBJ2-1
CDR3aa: CASSETGLAGPSSYNEQFF

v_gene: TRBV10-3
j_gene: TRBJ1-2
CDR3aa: CAIRGQGTNGYTF

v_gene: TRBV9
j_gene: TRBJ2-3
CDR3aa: CASSVEIVRGTTDTQYF

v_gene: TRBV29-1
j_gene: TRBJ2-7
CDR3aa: CSVGTGVDGYEQYF

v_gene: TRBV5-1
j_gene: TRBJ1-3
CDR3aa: CASSLDTGNTIYF

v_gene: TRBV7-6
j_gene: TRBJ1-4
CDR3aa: CASSLVVRGSVEKLFF

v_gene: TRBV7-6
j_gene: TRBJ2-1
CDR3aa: CASSLGLAGGVEQFF

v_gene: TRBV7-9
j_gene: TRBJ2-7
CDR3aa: CSSSPPYEQYF

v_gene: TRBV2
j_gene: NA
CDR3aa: CASERDIGDEQYF

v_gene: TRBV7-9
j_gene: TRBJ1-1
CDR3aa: CASSPIVQTEAFF

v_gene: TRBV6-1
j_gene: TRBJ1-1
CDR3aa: CAGEETEAFF

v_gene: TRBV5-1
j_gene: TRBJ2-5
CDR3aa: CASSLSPQRGRYQETQYF